The clone carrying this T cell receptor beta chain was found once. Its target is unknown. The record originates from a study of cytomegalovirus exposure and HLA in healthy donors. Study results and limitations: Earlier findings revealed that most TCR beta V segments proved productive either about 90% or about 30% of the time. By HLA locus, TCR association rates varied in a later analysis, with DRB1 showing the most and HLA-C the fewest.

Trimming pared 1 base from V and 7 bases from J, leaving 17 bases between. The V gene's germline CDR1 is LNHNV and CDR2 YYDKDF (reference sequence). The CDR3 contains 16 residues. Vbeta (60) and Jbeta (13) primers were used in the PCR. Clones were read by immunoSEQ multiplex PCR, and TCRdb kept only the in-frame ones, dropping some. The sample lists over 150,000 clones, roughly 75% occurring once. Sequencing was done on a sample of PBMCs. The chain joins TRBV15 to TRBJ2-1, with a tentative D call TRBD1 (6 bases). The receptor comes from a man between 18 and 29 years old in good health and CMV-seronegative. In DNA form, the CDR3 reads TGTGCCACCAGCAGAGGAAGAGGGGGACCGGGGAATGAGCAGTTCTTC. Its protein is CATSRGRGGPGNEQFF.